One sample yielded the 3 T cell receptor beta chains listed below, sequenced in a study of T-cell memory formation after mild COVID-19. TCRdb reanalysed the 5' RACE reads using MiXCR and keeps one entry per CDR3 protein. The sample has around 420,000 distinct CDR3 sequences; around 24% are singletons. The specimen was PBMCs or a T cell subset sorted from them (not recorded which). These receptor sequences come from an adult woman who had mild COVID-19 (a few samples of this study predate the infection). Cell type and time point are not known.

This clonotype appeared a few times. The chain has TRBV7-8 and TRBJ2-1; 7 nucleotides match TRBD1. V shed 5 bases, J shed 4 bases, and the junction held 23 bases outside the gene matches. The CDR3 totals 20 residues. Germline V gene sequence: CDR1 SGHVS, CDR2 FQNEAQ. This chain's CDR3 is CASSLPRVSGSRGSYNEQFF. In DNA, the CDR3 is TGTGCCAGCAGCCTCCCCCGCGTATCCGGCAGCAGGGGGAGTTACAATGAGCAGTTCTTC.

The chain uses TRBV12-3 or TRBV12-4 and TRBJ2-1; 8 positions match TRBD2. The CDR3 has 17 residues. V lost 4 bases, J lost 0 bases, and 8 bases stayed unmatched. CDR3 DNA: TGTGCCAGCAGTTCCCGGCTAGCGGGCCGCTCCTACAATGAGCAGTTCTTC. It encodes CASSSRLAGRSYNEQFF.

This clonotype was observed many times. The chain is built from TRBV7-2 and TRBJ2-1; 7 nucleotides align to TRBD2. Germline CDR1 SGHTA, CDR2 FQGNSA. The CDR3 spans 15 residues. Trimming removed 4 bases from V and 4 bases from J; junction bases left unmatched: 7. CDR3 amino acids: CASSSQAGIYNEQFF. The CDR3 bases are TGTGCCAGCAGCTCCCAAGCGGGAATTTACAATGAGCAGTTCTTC. Filled out from reference TRBV7-2 and TRBJ2-1, the complete variable domain reads GAGVSQSPSNKVTEKGKDVELRCDPISGHTALYWYRQSLGQGLEFLIYFQGNSAPDKSGLPSDRFSAERTGGSVSTLTIQRTQQEDSAVYLCASSSQAGIYNEQFFGPGTRLTVL.